Following are 26 T cell receptor beta chains from one sample sequenced in a study of cytomegalovirus exposure and HLA in healthy donors. The primer mix had 60 Vbeta and 13 Jbeta primers. Repertoires were generated with immunoSEQ multiplex PCR, while TCRdb's copy carries only in-frame clones and drops some. The sample includes about 100,000 clones, approximately 80% of them seen just once. Sequenced sample: PBMCs. These receptors came from a woman younger than 35 in good health and CMV-seronegative.

This clone was found a few times. The gene calls are TRBV6-5 and TRBJ1-6; D unclear. The CDR3 spans 15 residues. Per the germline V gene, CDR1 is MNHEY and CDR2 is SVGAGI. V shed 0 bases and J shed 7 bases, with 10 bases lying between them. Written as DNA, the CDR3 is TGTGCCAGCAGTTACTCCTTGCGGCTGAATTCACCCCTCCACTTT. It encodes CASSYSLRLNSPLHF.

V usage is TRBV4-2 and J usage is TRBJ2-5; 8 bases agree with TRBD2. With the DNA end fitting TRBJ2-7 better, the J assignment may be wrong. CDR1 and CDR2 from the germline V gene are LGHNA and YNFKEQ. The CDR3 runs 16 residues. In DNA, the CDR3 is TGTGCCAGCAGCCGGTCGGGCAGCGGGAGCTCCTACGAGCAGTACTTC. Its translation: CASSRSGSGSSYEQYF.

The chain carries TRBV5-4 and TRBJ2-4, with 11 bases matching TRBD2. Germline V gene lookup returns CDR1 SGHNT and CDR2 YYREEE (reference sequence). This CDR3 has 14 residues. Unmatched junction bases numbered 4, after V lost 4 bases and J lost 7 bases. The CDR3 DNA reads as TGTGCCAGCAGCAAGGGACTAGCGGAGAACATTCAGTACTTC. This sequence encodes CASSKGLAENIQYF.

This clone appeared a single time. The chain recombines TRBV4-3 with TRBJ2-4; weak D call: TRBD1 (6 bases). In germline, CDR1 is LGHNA, CDR2 YSLEER. The CDR3 runs to 14 residues. Trimming removed 0 bases at V and 6 bases at J, with 9 bases between. DNA for the CDR3: TGCGCCAGCAGCCAAGACGCACAGGGAAACATTCAGTACTTC. This sequence encodes CASSQDAQGNIQYF.

This clone turned up a few times. The chain links TRBV28 to TRBJ2-1; 12 positions match TRBD1. Trimming removed 6 bases from V and 12 bases from J; junction bases left unmatched: 12. From germline, CDR1 is MDHEN and CDR2 SYDVKM. CDR3 length equals 15 residues. The CDR3 bases are TGTGCCAGCAGCTATGGGACAGGGGGCGGGAAGCGGCAGTTCTTC. It yields the protein CASSYGTGGGKRQFF.

The rearrangement links TRBV4-2 to TRBJ1-5; a weak D match, TRBD1 (5 bases). Germline V lookup: CDR1 LGHNA, CDR2 YNFKEQ. The germline V and J ends were trimmed by 1 base and 7 bases, with 14 bases remaining between them. The length of the CDR3 is 15 residues. DNA of the CDR3: TGTGCCAGCAGCCAAGCCGGGGGAATCAAGCAGCCCCAGCATTTT. Translated, it gives CASSQAGGIKQPQHF.

The chain joins TRBV18 to TRBJ2-5; D not resolved. Germline CDR1 KGHSH, CDR2 LQKENI. V was clipped by 1 base and J by 5 bases, with 5 bases between them. The CDR3 has 12 residues. CDR3 amino acids: CASSPLRETQYF. The CDR3 bases are TGTGCCAGCTCACCACTTCGGGAGACCCAGTACTTC. Variable domain in full (rest from reference TRBV18 and TRBJ2-5): NAGVMQNPRHLVRRRGQEARLRCSPMKGHSHVYWYRQLPEEGLKFMVYLQKENIIDESGMPKERFSAEFPKEGPSILRIQQVVRGDSAAYFCASSPLRETQYFGPGTRLLVL.

The V call is TRBV13, the J call TRBJ1-1; 7 nucleotides align to TRBD1. CDR1 and CDR2 from the germline V gene are PRHDT and FYEKMQ (reference sequence). Trimming removed 6 bases from V and 3 bases from J; junction bases left unmatched: 10. This CDR3 has 15 residues. The CDR3 region is CASRAGGRWDTEAFF. The CDR3 coding sequence is TGTGCCAGCAGGGCAGGGGGGCGCTGGGACACTGAAGCTTTCTTT.

The genes are TRBV19 and TRBJ2-7, with D perhaps matching TRBD1 (6 bases). V was trimmed by 5 bases and J by 0 bases, leaving 23 bases between them. Per germline, CDR1 LNHDA and CDR2 SQIVND (reference sequence). This CDR3 is built from 18 residues. This chain's CDR3 is CASSSRRGNGRNSYEQYF. CDR3 coding DNA: TGTGCCAGTAGTTCTCGCAGGGGAAACGGAAGGAACTCCTACGAGCAGTACTTC.

The chain carries TRBV30 and TRBJ2-7, with 8 bases lining up with TRBD2. V shed 1 base, J shed 2 bases, and the junction held 10 bases outside the gene matches. This CDR3 has 16 amino acids. Germline V CDR1 and CDR2: GTSNPN, SVGIG (reference sequence). The CDR3 protein is CAWSGTRTSKPYEQYF. CDR3 nucleotide sequence: TGTGCCTGGAGTGGAACCCGGACTAGCAAACCCTACGAGCAGTACTTC.

J is TRBJ1-2 and V is TRBV7-9, with D tentatively TRBD1 (6 bases). With 1 base removed from V and 4 bases from J, the gap between germline ends came to 13 bases. CDR1 SEHNR and CDR2 FQNEAQ come from the germline V gene (reference sequence). The CDR3 is 15 residues long. CDR3 residues: CASSLGGGASYGYTF. DNA of the CDR3: TGTGCCAGCAGCTTAGGAGGGGGGGCCTCCTATGGCTACACCTTC. Combining the CDR3 with reference TRBV7-9 and TRBJ1-2 gives the whole variable domain DTGVSQNPRHKITKRGQNVTFRCDPISEHNRLYWYRQTLGQGPEFLTYFQNEAQLEKSRLLSDRFSAERPKGSFSTLEIQRTEQGDSAMYLCASSLGGGASYGYTFGSGTRLTVV.

This chain joins TRBV27 and TRBJ2-2, with TRBD1 matching 10 bases. Looked up from germline, CDR1 is MNHEY and CDR2 is SMNVEV (reference sequence). The CDR3 contains 17 residues. Trimming took 1 base from V and 4 from J; bases not matched to a gene: 6. In DNA, the CDR3 is TGTGCCAGCAGTTTATTTGGGACAGGGGAGACCACCGGGGAGCTGTTTTTT. Translating it yields CASSLFGTGETTGELFF.

This clone was counted between two and nine times. The CDR3 here is CASSLGQGRNYGYTF. The DNA of the CDR3 is TGTGCCAGCAGCTTGGGACAGGGGCGCAACTATGGCTACACCTTC. The V call is TRBV5-4, the J call TRBJ1-2; 8 positions match TRBD1. CDR1 is SGHNT, CDR2 YYREEE, per germline (reference sequence). After removal of 0 bases from V and 2 bases from J, the junction contained 3 bases not matched to a gene. The CDR3 extends over 15 amino acids.

The gene calls are TRBV7-2 and TRBJ2-7; D may be TRBD2 (6 bases). CDR1 and CDR2 (germline): SGHTA, FQGNSA. The V and J ends lost 1 base and 3 bases respectively, with 7 bases between them. The CDR3 contains 13 residues. The CDR3 nucleotides are TGTGCCAGCAGCTTAGAAGCGGGCTACGAGCAGTACTTC. This codes for CASSLEAGYEQYF.

This chain joins TRBV28 and TRBJ2-7; D may be TRBD1 (5 bases). Germline V gives CDR1 MDHEN, CDR2 SYDVKM. Deletions cut 8 bases from V and 2 bases from J, with 19 bases between. This CDR3 is built from 15 residues. Here the CDR3 DNA reads TGTGCCAGCGGACCGCGGACAACCTCTCCCTACGAGCAGTACTTC. Protein: CASGPRTTSPYEQYF.

For this clone: One end of the junction varies from germline; a read error may be responsible. The chain is built from TRBV2 and TRBJ2-7; TRBD2 matches at 10 bases. From germline, CDR1 is SNHLY and CDR2 FYNNEI. CDR3 length: 15 residues. Here the CDR3 reads CASLGGRRLAGEIYF. The CDR3, as DNA: TGTGCCAGCCTAGGGGGTCGGAGACTAGCGGGTGAAATATATTTC.

The V call is TRBV5-4, the J call TRBJ2-5, with 8 bases matching TRBD2. Germline CDR1 and CDR2: SGHNT and YYREEE (reference sequence). This CDR3 region has 15 residues. Trimming removed 2 bases from V and 1 base from J; junction bases left unmatched: 4. CDR3 DNA: TGTGCCAGCAGCTTCATCAGCGGGGGCCAAGAGACCCAGTACTTC. As protein: CASSFISGGQETQYF.

This clone was seen more than once but under ten times. The chain combines TRBV6-5 with TRBJ2-3; 10 nucleotides match TRBD2. Germline assignment: CDR1 MNHEY and CDR2 SVGAGI. The junction had 3 bases not matched to a gene; V was cut back by 3 bases and J by 3 bases. This CDR3 region has 15 residues. The CDR3 protein is CASSYSGGPTDTQYF. The CDR3 DNA reads TGTGCCAGCAGTTATAGCGGGGGGCCGACAGATACGCAGTATTTT.

The chain is built from TRBV7-9 and TRBJ1-2, with 8 bases that match TRBD1. The germline V gene encodes CDR1 SEHNR and CDR2 FQNEAQ (reference sequence). This CDR3 region has 15 residues. With 2 bases clipped from V and 8 bases from J, the junction kept 10 bases outside the gene matches. In DNA, the CDR3 is TGTGCCAGCAGCTTACGAGACAGGGGCGCGGAGGGCTACACCTTC. Its translation: CASSLRDRGAEGYTF.

The J gene is TRBJ2-1, the V gene TRBV7-2; 8 bases are shared with TRBD2. V lost 1 base to trimming and J lost 10 bases; unmatched junction nucleotides: 6. The CDR3 sequence is 14 residues long. Per the germline V gene, CDR1 is SGHTA and CDR2 is FQGNSA. In DNA, the CDR3 is TGTGCCAGCAGCTTAGAGGTACTAGCGGTGGAGCAGTTCTTC. It yields the protein CASSLEVLAVEQFF. Based on the CDR3 plus reference TRBV7-2 and TRBJ2-1, the full variable domain is GAGVSQSPSNKVTEKGKDVELRCDPISGHTALYWYRQSLGQGLEFLIYFQGNSAPDKSGLPSDRFSAERTGGSVSTLTIQRTQQEDSAVYLCASSLEVLAVEQFFGPGTRLTVL.

Of note for this clone: Other nucleotide sequences in the sample specify the same CDR3. This chain joins TRBV28 and TRBJ2-5, with 7 bases matching TRBD1. The V gene end was trimmed by 5 bases and the J gene end by 1 base; junction bases not matched to a gene: 1. Germline V gene data show CDR1 as MDHEN and CDR2 as SYDVKM. CDR3 length: 13 amino acids. The CDR3 region is CASSRQGQETQYF. The CDR3 DNA reads as TGTGCCAGCAGTCGACAGGGCCAAGAGACCCAGTACTTC.

V is TRBV4-1 and J is TRBJ1-2, with D possibly being TRBD1 (5 bases). This CDR3 comprises 15 residues. Germline V CDR1 and CDR2: MGHRA, YSYEKL. With 3 bases removed from V and 2 bases from J, the gap between germline ends came to 13 bases. The CDR3 DNA reads TGCGCCAGCAGCCAGGACGGAGGGGTCAACTATGGCTACACCTTC. Encoded protein: CASSQDGGVNYGYTF.

The chain employs TRBV7-9 and TRBJ2-1; 7 bases are a match to TRBD1. J gave up 9 bases and V 3 bases, and 11 bases lay outside the gene matches. Germline V gene sequence: CDR1 SEHNR, CDR2 FQNEAQ (reference sequence). The CDR3 is 15 residues long. The CDR3 protein is CASSFPEGGSVEQFF. The CDR3 DNA is TGTGCCAGCAGCTTTCCTGAAGGGGGCAGCGTTGAGCAGTTCTTC.

This chain uses TRBV7-2 with TRBJ2-1, with 10 bases fitting TRBD2. Germline-derived CDR1 and CDR2 are SGHTA and FQGNSA. The V and J ends lost 5 bases and 2 bases, in that order; junction bases with no gene match: 9. The CDR3 loop spans 17 amino acids. The CDR3, as DNA: TGTGCCAGCAGCCCCTCCCTAGCGGGAGTGACCTACAATGAGCAGTTCTTC. Protein sequence: CASSPSLAGVTYNEQFF.

This clone turned up a few times. The genes are TRBV30 and TRBJ1-1; weak D call: TRBD1 (6 bases). CDR3 length: 13 residues. CDR1 GTSNPN and CDR2 SVGIG come from the germline V gene (reference sequence). DNA for the CDR3: TGTGCACAACAGGGCCCCCGTGGTGCTGAAGCTTTCTTT. Translating it yields CAQQGPRGAEAFF. Combining the CDR3 with reference TRBV30 and TRBJ1-1 gives the whole variable domain SQTIHQWPATLVQPVGSPLSLECTVEGTSNPNLYWYRQAAGRGLQLLFYSVGIGQISSEVPQNLSASRPQDRQFILSSKKLLLSDSGFYLCAQQGPRGAEAFFGQGTRLTVV.

The V gene is TRBV4-2, the J gene TRBJ2-3; 9 nucleotides match TRBD2. From germline, CDR1 is LGHNA and CDR2 YNFKEQ. The V and J ends lost 4 bases and 3 bases, in that order; junction bases with no gene match: 8. The CDR3 is made up of 16 amino acids. CDR3 amino acids: CASSLLSGSGTDTQYF. As DNA, the CDR3 is TGTGCCAGCAGCCTACTTAGCGGGAGTGGAACAGATACGCAGTATTTT.